The present entry profiles one TCR beta chain with its context. Per germline, CDR1 MNHEY and CDR2 SMNVEV (reference sequence). With V trimmed by 4 bases and J by 4 bases, 12 bases remained unmatched. This CDR3 contains 19 residues. The source of the sample is a study of CD4 and CD8 cells across lung adenocarcinoma regions. TCRdb analysed the PCR reads with MiXCR anew, one entry per CDR3 protein. There are under 20,000 distinct CDR3 sequences in the sample; around 53% occur only once, and 50% to 65% lies in the top ten. Samples came from patients with localized non-small cell lung adenocarcinoma. The receptor comes from a female donor with lung adenocarcinoma. The CD4 and CD8 labels of this study may be unreliable. This chain links TRBV27 with TRBJ2-5; 16 bases line up with TRBD2. Sequencing was performed on CD8+ T cells from the center of a lung tumor. The CDR3 loop is CASSSLSGTSGGARETQYF. The CDR3 region has the DNA TGTGCCAGCAGTTCCCTTTCCGGGACTAGCGGGGGGGCCAGAGAGACCCAGTACTTC.